This T cell receptor beta chain was recovered during a study of control samples from healthy donors and cancer patients (TCRdb year 2020). About this clone itself: Its antigen target is currently unknown. No base quality information exists; no much larger clone differs at one position.

The library was obtained by the immunoSEQ multiplex PCR assay. TCRdb stores this immuneACCESS table with in-frame sequences only. Part of the clones is absent; in the studies checked, under half of the shortfall reflects unresolved V genes, and no reason is known for the rest. The sample table lists tens of thousands of clones, about 87% of them with a count of one. The ten largest clones capture 13% to 15% of the sample. Sequencing was carried out using blood. The receptor was derived from a woman in her 70s in good health.

The DNA sequence is given as TGCGCCAGCAGCCCGGGGGGGGACCCCTACAATGAGCAGTTCTTC. Translated, it gives CASSPGGDPYNEQFF. The chain was built from TRBV5-1 and TRBJ2-1, with TRBD2 identical over 8 junction bases. Trimming takes 4 bases off V and 2 bases off J; junction bases not matched to a gene: 5. From a lookup of the germline V gene, CDR1 and CDR2 are SGHRS and YFSETQ. The CDR3 starts with the cysteine, ends with the phenylalanine, and has 15 residues. Kept here is only the CDR3 DNA, which spans 45 bases and is read in frame from base 1.